This T cell receptor (beta chain) stems from a study of blood T cell repertoires in COVID-19. Overall study context: The study drew acute and convalescent COVID-19 samples from the United States, Italy and Spain. PBMCs, B-cell-depleted T cells, or T cells were the source of the cDNA or gDNA that made up the material.

Assay: immunoSEQ multiplex PCR; the TCRdb copy retains only in-frame clones and omits some. The sample yields approximately 250,000 clones, around 85% seen once. CDR1 SGHVS and CDR2 FNYEAQ come from the germline V gene. Trimming cost V 0 bases and J 5 bases, with 7 bases left between them. This CDR3 comprises 13 residues. Living in roughly 23 US areas, the participants were between 18 and 89 years of age. Cohorts were determined from participant-reported clinical history. Material for sequencing was PBMCs or T cells enriched from blood (not recorded which). The rearrangement uses TRBV7-6 and TRBJ1-1; no definite D call. The TCR sequence derives from a woman aged 50 to 60 with acute COVID-19. The CDR3: CASSLAGRTEAFF. CDR3 sequence (DNA): TGTGCCAGCAGCTTAGCAGGGAGGACTGAAGCTTTCTTT.